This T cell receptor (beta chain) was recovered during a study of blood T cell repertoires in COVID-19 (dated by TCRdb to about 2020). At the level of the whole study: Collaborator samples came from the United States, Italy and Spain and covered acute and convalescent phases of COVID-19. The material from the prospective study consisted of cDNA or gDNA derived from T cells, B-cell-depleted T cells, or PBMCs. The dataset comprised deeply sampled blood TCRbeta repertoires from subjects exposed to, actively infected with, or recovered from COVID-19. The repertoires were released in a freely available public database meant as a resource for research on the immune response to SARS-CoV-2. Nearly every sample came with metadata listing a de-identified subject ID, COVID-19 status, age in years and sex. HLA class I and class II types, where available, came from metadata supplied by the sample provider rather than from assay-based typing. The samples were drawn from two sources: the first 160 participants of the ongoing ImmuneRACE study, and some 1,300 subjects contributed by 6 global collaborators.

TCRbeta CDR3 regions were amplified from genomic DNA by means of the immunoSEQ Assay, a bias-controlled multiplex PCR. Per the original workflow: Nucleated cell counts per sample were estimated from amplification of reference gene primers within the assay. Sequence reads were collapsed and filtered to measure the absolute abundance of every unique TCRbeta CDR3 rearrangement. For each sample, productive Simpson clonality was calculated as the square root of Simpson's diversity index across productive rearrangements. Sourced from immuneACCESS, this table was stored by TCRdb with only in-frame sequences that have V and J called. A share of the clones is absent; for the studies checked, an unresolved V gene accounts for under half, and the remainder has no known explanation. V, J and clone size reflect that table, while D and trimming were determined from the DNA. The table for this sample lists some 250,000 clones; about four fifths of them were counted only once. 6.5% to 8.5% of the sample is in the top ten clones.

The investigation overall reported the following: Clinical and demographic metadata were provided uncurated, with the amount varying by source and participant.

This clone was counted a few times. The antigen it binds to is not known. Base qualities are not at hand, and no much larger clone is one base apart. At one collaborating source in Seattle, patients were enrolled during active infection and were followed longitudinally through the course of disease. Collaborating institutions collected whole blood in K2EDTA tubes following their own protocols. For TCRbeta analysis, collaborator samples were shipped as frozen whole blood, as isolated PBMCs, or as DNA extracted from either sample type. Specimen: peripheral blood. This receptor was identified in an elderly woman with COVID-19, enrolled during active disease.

The CDR3 in this case is CASSTRTGAYEQYF. The nucleotide sequence is given as TGCGCCAGCAGCACTCGGACAGGGGCCTACGAGCAGTACTTC. Recombination connected TRBV5-1 to TRBJ2-7, and TRBD1 aligns with 9 junction nucleotides. CDR1 SGHRS and CDR2 YFSETQ were looked up in the germline V gene. Spanning cysteine to phenylalanine, the CDR3 consists of 14 amino acids. Only the CDR3 part of the read is kept: 42 bases, read in frame from the first base. V is pruned by 4 bases and J by 2 bases, leaving 4 bases of the junction without a gene match.